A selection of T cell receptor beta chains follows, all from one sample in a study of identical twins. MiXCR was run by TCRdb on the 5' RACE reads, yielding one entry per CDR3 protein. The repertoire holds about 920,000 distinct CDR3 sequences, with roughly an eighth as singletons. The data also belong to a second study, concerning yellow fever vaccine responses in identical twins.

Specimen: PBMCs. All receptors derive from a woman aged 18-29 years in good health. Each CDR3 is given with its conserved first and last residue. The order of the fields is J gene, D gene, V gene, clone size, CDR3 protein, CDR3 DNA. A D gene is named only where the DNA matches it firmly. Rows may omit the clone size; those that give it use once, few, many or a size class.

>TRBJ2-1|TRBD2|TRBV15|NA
CATSHHLGLAGNEQFF
TGTGCCACCTCGCACCATCTCGGACTAGCGGGAAATGAGCAGTTCTTC
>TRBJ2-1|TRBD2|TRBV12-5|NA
CASAPPLAGKNNEQFF
TGTGCTAGTGCCCCCCCGCTAGCGGGAAAAAACAATGAGCAGTTCTTC
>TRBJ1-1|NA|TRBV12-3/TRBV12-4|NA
CASSSPQELYTEAFF
TGTGCCAGCAGTTCCCCACAGGAGCTATACACTGAAGCTTTCTTT
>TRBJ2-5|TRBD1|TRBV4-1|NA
CASSQTRDRQETQYF
TGCGCCAGCAGCCAGACCCGGGACAGACAAGAGACCCAGTACTTC
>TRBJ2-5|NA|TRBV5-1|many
CASSLDRSGETQYF
TGCGCCAGCAGCTTGGACAGGTCAGGGGAGACCCAGTACTTC
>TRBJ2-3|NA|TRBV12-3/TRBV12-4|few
CASSLIPRGATDTQYF
TGTGCCAGCAGTTTAATCCCCCGGGGGGCCACAGATACGCAGTATTTT
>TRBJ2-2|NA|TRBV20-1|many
CSARDQGGANTGELFF
TGCAGTGCTAGAGACCAGGGGGGCGCGAACACCGGGGAGCTGTTTTTT
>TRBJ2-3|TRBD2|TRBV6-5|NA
CASSYSGGGLAGVTDTQYF
TGTGCCAGCAGTTACTCGGGCGGGGGACTAGCGGGGGTCACAGATACGCAGTATTTT
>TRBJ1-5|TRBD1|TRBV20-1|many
CSASSGGLANQPQHF
TGCAGTGCTAGTTCAGGGGGGCTAGCGAATCAGCCCCAGCATTTT
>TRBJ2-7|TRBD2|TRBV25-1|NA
CASSASGRGVYEQYF
TGTGCCAGCAGTGCTAGCGGGAGGGGGGTCTACGAGCAGTACTTC
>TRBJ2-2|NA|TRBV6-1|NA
CASTKWGNTGELFF
TGTGCCAGCACCAAATGGGGGAACACCGGGGAGCTGTTTTTT
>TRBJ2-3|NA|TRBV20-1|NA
CSPKYAGKVDTQYF
TGCAGTCCGAAATATGCCGGGAAGGTAGATACGCAGTATTTT
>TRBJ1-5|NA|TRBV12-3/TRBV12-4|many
CASSLTGQEPQHF
TGTGCCAGCAGTTTGACGGGTCAGGAGCCCCAGCATTTT
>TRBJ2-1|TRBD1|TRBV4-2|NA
CASSQGPGQGWDEQFF
TGTGCCAGCAGCCAAGGTCCCGGACAGGGGTGGGATGAGCAGTTCTTC
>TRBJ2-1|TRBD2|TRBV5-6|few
CASSLGTRSEQFF
TGTGCCAGCAGCTTGGGGACTAGGAGTGAGCAGTTCTTC
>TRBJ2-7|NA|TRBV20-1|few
CSARDVGTSYEQYF
TGCAGTGCTAGAGATGTAGGTACCTCCTACGAGCAGTACTTC
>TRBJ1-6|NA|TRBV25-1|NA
CASSDERVNSPLHF
TGTGCCAGCAGTGATGAAAGAGTGAATTCACCCCTCCACTTT
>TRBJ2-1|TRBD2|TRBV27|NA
CASSPGLAGVRSSYNEQFF
TGTGCCAGCAGTCCGGGACTAGCGGGCGTCCGGAGCTCCTACAATGAGCAGTTCTTC
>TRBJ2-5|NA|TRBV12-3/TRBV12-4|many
CASSFRARETQYF
TGTGCCAGCAGTTTTAGAGCGAGGGAGACCCAGTACTTC
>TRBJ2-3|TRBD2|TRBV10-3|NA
CAISVTGGSRDTQYF
TGTGCCATCAGTGTGACGGGAGGGAGTAGGGATACGCAGTATTTT
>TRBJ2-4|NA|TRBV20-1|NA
CSAAHRAQNIQYF
TGCAGTGCAGCGCACAGGGCGCAAAACATTCAGTACTTC
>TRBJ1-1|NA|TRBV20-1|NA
CSAAREMNTEAFF
TGCAGTGCGGCCCGGGAAATGAACACTGAAGCTTTCTTT